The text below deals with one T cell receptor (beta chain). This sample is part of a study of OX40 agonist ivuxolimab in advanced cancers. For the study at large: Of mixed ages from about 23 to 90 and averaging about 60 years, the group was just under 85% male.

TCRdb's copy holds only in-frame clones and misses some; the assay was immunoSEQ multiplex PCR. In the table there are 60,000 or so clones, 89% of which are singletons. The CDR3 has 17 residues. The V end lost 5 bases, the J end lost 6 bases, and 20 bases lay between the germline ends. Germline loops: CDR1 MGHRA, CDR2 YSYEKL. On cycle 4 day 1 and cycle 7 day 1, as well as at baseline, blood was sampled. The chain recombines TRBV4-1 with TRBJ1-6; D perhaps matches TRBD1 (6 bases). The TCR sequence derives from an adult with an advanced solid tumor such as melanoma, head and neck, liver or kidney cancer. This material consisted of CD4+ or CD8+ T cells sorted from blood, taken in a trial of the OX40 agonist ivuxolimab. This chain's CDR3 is CASSGQEGGPSNSPLHF. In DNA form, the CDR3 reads TGCGCCAGCAGCGGTCAGGAGGGGGGCCCCTCTAATTCACCCCTCCACTTT.